Each of the 26 T cell receptor beta chains below was sequenced from the same sample in a study of CD8+CD57+ T cells in acquired aplastic anemia. Profiles of TCR beta VDJ and CDR3 were generated from a genomic DNA template. From the reads, TCRdb called clonotypes with MiXCR, one entry per CDR3 protein. The data contain 300,000 or so distinct CDR3 sequences, 45% to 65% of them singletons. Patients sequenced had flow cytometry evidence of CD8+CD57+ cell expansion. Sequences were obtained from sorted CD4+, CD8+, or CD8+CD57+ T cells (not recorded which) from PBMCs. These receptors all come from a human donor with aplastic anemia.

This clonotype is a singleton in its sample. V gene TRBV9 combines with J gene TRBJ2-1; D unresolved. The CDR3 loop spans 14 amino acids. Germline V lookup: CDR1 SGDLS, CDR2 YYNGEE. The V end was cut by 0 bases, the J end by 10 bases, with 14 bases between. The CDR3: CASSVVGVRREQFF. The CDR3 DNA sequence: TGTGCCAGCAGCGTAGTAGGAGTTAGGCGGGAGCAGTTCTTC.

This clonotype was seen many times. The chain employs TRBV20-1 and TRBJ2-1; TRBD2 might be the D (5 bases). The CDR3 has 17 amino acids. CDR1 DFQATT and CDR2 SNEGSKA come from the germline V gene (reference sequence). The germline V and J ends were trimmed by 2 bases and 2 bases, with 19 bases remaining between them. The CDR3 sequence is CSARSRRLEGTYNEQFF. The CDR3, as DNA: TGCAGTGCTAGATCCCGTAGACTTGAGGGCACCTACAATGAGCAGTTCTTC.

This chain joins TRBV2 and TRBJ2-1, with 10 bases aligning to TRBD2. The germline CDR1 and CDR2 sequences are SNHLY and FYNNEI. The CDR3 totals 15 residues. With V trimmed by 2 bases and J by 7 bases, 5 bases remained unmatched. CDR3 bases: TGTGCCAGCAGTGAACTAGCGGGAGATTTTAATGAGCAGTTCTTC. The encoded protein is CASSELAGDFNEQFF.

On this clonotype itself: One junction end disagrees with the germline gene, perhaps due to a read error. The CDR3 region has the DNA TGCAGCGCGAACGCCGGGGAGCTGTTTTTT. It is translated as CSANAGELFF. The chain joins TRBV29-1 to TRBJ2-2; D is undetermined. The CDR3 sequence is 10 residues long. Germline assignment: CDR1 SQVTM and CDR2 ANQGSEA.

The chain uses TRBV20-1 and TRBJ2-7; D perhaps matches TRBD1 (5 bases). This CDR3 region has 14 residues. From germline, CDR1 is DFQATT and CDR2 SNEGSKA (reference sequence). Trimming took off 4 bases at V and 2 bases at J, with 15 bases between the two ends. CDR3 bases: TGCAGTGCTACTGGGATACAGGCACCCTACGAGCAGTACTTC. Translation gives CSATGIQAPYEQYF.

The chain links TRBV15 to TRBJ1-4, with TRBD1 identical over 7 bases. There are 18 residues in the CDR3. Germline values: CDR1 LNHNV, CDR2 YYDKDF (reference sequence). J gave up 1 base and V 3 bases, and 11 bases lay outside the gene matches. The CDR3 DNA reads TGTGCCACCAGCAGCTCTTCGGGACAGATCTTAACTAATGAAAAACTGTTTTTT. It is translated as CATSSSSGQILTNEKLFF.

CDR3 residues: CASSRTSGGAGETQYF. As DNA, the CDR3 is TGTGCCAGCAGTCGGACTAGCGGGGGGGCCGGAGAGACCCAGTACTTC. V and J are TRBV7-2 and TRBJ2-5; 15 bases fit TRBD2. V shed 6 bases and J 4 bases; nucleotides not matched to a gene: 6. Germline CDR1 SGHTA, CDR2 FQGNSA. There are 16 residues in the CDR3.

The rearrangement links TRBV5-1 to TRBJ2-7, with D perhaps matching TRBD2 (5 bases). The CDR3 is made up of 13 amino acids. Per the germline V gene, CDR1 is SGHRS and CDR2 is YFSETQ. V lost 5 bases and J 3 bases, leaving 12 bases between the germline ends. CDR3 coding DNA: TGCGCCAGCAGTTCTATCGGGGTCTACGAGCAGTACTTC. It codes for CASSSIGVYEQYF.

This chain uses TRBV12-3 or TRBV12-4 with TRBJ1-6; 10 bases agree with TRBD1. V trimming: 3 bases; J trimming: 7 bases; junction bases outside the gene matches: 3. CDR3 size: 15 residues. CDR3 residues: CASSFSTGGNSPLHF. The CDR3 nucleotides are TGTGCCAGCAGTTTCTCGACAGGGGGCAATTCACCCCTCCACTTT.

This clonotype was seen only a few times. This rearrangement joins TRBV7-9 to TRBJ2-3, with a tentative D call TRBD1 (6 bases). CDR1 is SEHNR, CDR2 FQNEAQ, per germline (reference sequence). The CDR3 is made up of 14 amino acids. V was shortened by 3 bases and J by 0 bases, with 7 bases between the two germline ends. The CDR3 DNA follows: TGTGCCAGCAGCTTCCAGGGGAGCACAGATACGCAGTATTTT. Translated: CASSFQGSTDTQYF.

The J gene is TRBJ2-5, the V gene TRBV7-9; the D gene is possibly TRBD2 (7 bases). The CDR3 totals 14 residues. The germline V gene encodes CDR1 SEHNR and CDR2 FQNEAQ (reference sequence). V was clipped by 5 bases and J by 4 bases, with 14 bases between them. The CDR3 is CASSPKGGAETQYF. The CDR3, as DNA: TGTGCCAGCAGCCCCAAGGGGGGGGCAGAGACCCAGTACTTC.

This clonotype was counted many times. The rearrangement uses TRBV7-3 and TRBJ2-2, with D unresolved. Between the trimmed V and J ends, which lost 5 bases and 3 bases, there was a span of 19 bases. This CDR3 is built from 17 residues. Looked up from germline, CDR1 is SGHTA and CDR2 is FQGTGA. The CDR3 region has the DNA TGTGCCAGCAGCCCCTTCCTGGGCGTTCCGGACACCGGGGAGCTGTTTTTT. As protein: CASSPFLGVPDTGELFF.

The rearrangement links TRBV14 to TRBJ2-5; D is possibly TRBD1 (6 bases). Trimming stripped 1 base from V and 5 bases from J, with 14 bases between. Germline V gene data show CDR1 as SGHDN and CDR2 as FVKESK. There are 15 residues in the CDR3. The chain's CDR3 is CASSQGATGWETQYF. CDR3 coding DNA: TGTGCCAGCAGCCAAGGCGCAACAGGGTGGGAGACCCAGTACTTC.

This clonotype was detected ten times or more. The chain couples TRBV24-1 to TRBJ1-4, with D tentatively TRBD1 (5 bases). Trimming cost V 4 bases and J 3 bases, with 11 bases left between them. Germline V gene data show CDR1 as KGHDR and CDR2 as SFDVKD. This CDR3 contains 15 residues. The CDR3, as DNA: TGTGCCACCAGTGACAGAGGGGCCCCTAATGAAAAACTGTTTTTT. Its translation: CATSDRGAPNEKLFF.

This clonotype was detected many times. CDR3 loop: CASSREGGPEFEEQFF. As DNA, the CDR3 is TGTGCCAGCAGCAGAGAAGGAGGGCCAGAGTTTGAAGAGCAGTTCTTC. V and J are TRBV5-8 and TRBJ2-1; TRBD2 is a possible D gene (6 bases). Germline assignment: CDR1 SGHTS and CDR2 YDEGEE. The CDR3 has 16 amino acids. Trimming shortened V by 4 bases and J by 10 bases, and 24 bases separated the two germline ends.

The chain has TRBV29-1 and TRBJ1-1; D may be TRBD1 (6 bases). Germline V lookup: CDR1 SQVTM, CDR2 ANQGSEA. The ends were cut back, 7 bases at V and 3 bases at J, with 18 bases in the middle. The CDR3 runs 14 residues. In DNA, the CDR3 is TGCAGCGGCAGGGGTGGGTATGGGGACACTGAAGCTTTCTTT. Encoded protein: CSGRGGYGDTEAFF.

This clonotype was detected a few times. This chain uses TRBV29-1 with TRBJ2-3; possibly TRBD1 or TRBD2 for D (6 bases each). Trimming shortened V by 7 bases and J by 1 base, and 15 bases separated the two germline ends. This CDR3 region has 14 residues. Germline CDR1 is SQVTM and CDR2 is ANQGSEA. The CDR3 spells CSGTTGSGTDTQYF. The CDR3 DNA follows: TGCAGCGGGACTACAGGGAGTGGCACAGATACGCAGTATTTT.

This clonotype was detected a few times. J is TRBJ2-7 and V is TRBV7-2; 10 nucleotides agree with TRBD2. V lost 5 bases, J lost 7 bases, and 8 bases stayed unmatched. The CDR3 is 14 amino acids. Per germline, CDR1 SGHTA and CDR2 FQGNSA. Here the CDR3 DNA reads TGTGCCAGCAGCCTTCCAGCGGGAGGGCGTGAGCAGTACTTC. This sequence encodes CASSLPAGGREQYF.

This CDR3 is CASSPPILAGVDEQFF. The CDR3, as DNA: TGTGCCAGCAGCCCGCCCATCCTAGCGGGTGTGGATGAGCAGTTCTTC. The J gene is TRBJ2-1, the V gene TRBV25-1, with 8 bases lining up with TRBD2. Germline V gives CDR1 MGHDK, CDR2 SYGVNS. Unmatched junction bases numbered 15, after V lost 6 bases and J lost 8 bases. CDR3 length: 16 amino acids.

About this clonotype: This may be a read error, as it is one base from a much larger clone. The CDR3 carries no conserved terminal phenylalanine or tryptophan, so it likely arises from a read error. The chain is built from TRBV28 and TRBJ2-2; D ambiguous. Germline V CDR1 and CDR2: MDHEN, SYDVKM. V was pared by 4 bases and J by 9 bases, with 9 bases between. The CDR3 spans 12 residues. The CDR3 nucleotides read TGTGCCAGCAGTTCTTCCGTCCGGGAGCTGTTTCTT. This gives the protein CASSSSVRELFL.

The chain joins TRBV29-1 to TRBJ1-1; TRBD1 aligns across 7 bases. The CDR3 consists of 17 residues. V lost 7 bases to trimming and J lost 1 base; unmatched junction nucleotides: 18. Germline values: CDR1 SQVTM, CDR2 ANQGSEA. Here the CDR3 reads CSAGALSGTVKNTEAFF. DNA for the CDR3: TGCAGCGCCGGGGCCCTATCCGGGACAGTGAAGAACACTGAAGCTTTCTTT. The variable domain in full, completed from reference TRBV29-1 and TRBJ1-1, reads SAVISQKPSRDICQRGTSLTIQCQVDSQVTMMFWYRQQPGQSLTLIATANQGSEATYESGFVIDKFPISRPNLTFSTLTVSNMSPEDSSIYLCSAGALSGTVKNTEAFFGQGTRLTVV.

J is TRBJ2-3 and V is TRBV9; 9 nucleotides line up with TRBD2. The V and J ends lost 1 base and 2 bases, in that order; junction bases with no gene match: 5. CDR3 length: 16 amino acids. From germline, CDR1 is SGDLS and CDR2 YYNGEE. CDR3 sequence (DNA): TGTGCCAGCAGCGTATCGCGGACTAGCGTCACAGATACGCAGTATTTT. Translated: CASSVSRTSVTDTQYF.

Regarding this clonotype: Being one base from a much bigger clone, this may be a read error. V is TRBV3-1 and J is TRBJ1-2; D ambiguous. The length of the CDR3 is 14 residues. V was pared by 6 bases and J by 4 bases, with 15 bases between. Looked up from germline, CDR1 is LGHDT and CDR2 is YNNKEL (reference sequence). The CDR3 DNA follows: TGTGCCAGCAGTCCGGGTGAGCGAACCTATGGCTACACCTTC. As protein: CASSPGERTYGYTF. Drawing the rest from reference TRBV3-1 and TRBJ1-2, the complete variable domain is DTAVSQTPKYLVTQMGNDKSIKCEQNLGHDTMYWYKQDSKKFLKIMFSYNNKELIINETVPNRFSPKSPDKAHLNLHINSLELGDSAVYFCASSPGERTYGYTFGSGTRLTVV.

The J gene is TRBJ2-7, the V gene TRBV10-3; 7 bases fit TRBD1. The junction had 23 bases not matched to a gene; V was cut back by 10 bases and J by 11 bases. The CDR3 sequence is 15 residues long. Looked up from germline, CDR1 is ENHRY and CDR2 is SYGVKD. CDR3 in amino acids: CATTETGQTGEIEYF. The CDR3 region has the DNA TGTGCCACCACTGAGACAGGGCAAACCGGGGAGATTGAGTACTTC.

At least ten counts were recorded for this clonotype. The chain uses TRBV3-1 and TRBJ2-7; maybe TRBD2 (6 bases). Germline values: CDR1 LGHDT, CDR2 YNNKEL (reference sequence). The length of the CDR3 is 14 residues. Trimming pared 1 base from V and 5 bases from J, leaving 12 bases between. In DNA form, the CDR3 reads TGTGCCAGCAGCCAAGTACTAGCATCCGACGAGCAGTACTTC. Its translation is CASSQVLASDEQYF.

This clonotype was observed at least ten times. The chain joins TRBV30 to TRBJ2-1; weak D call: TRBD1 (5 bases). The CDR3 extends over 16 amino acids. Per the germline V gene, CDR1 is GTSNPN and CDR2 is SVGIG (reference sequence). V gave up 5 bases and J gave up 0 bases, with 17 bases separating them. This chain's CDR3 is CAWSLKGLSSYNEQFF. The CDR3 DNA sequence: TGTGCCTGGTCGCTAAAGGGGTTGAGCTCCTACAATGAGCAGTTCTTC.